This section outlines one T cell receptor beta chain sequence together with its context. Its antigen is not known. The data belong to a study of OX40 agonist ivuxolimab in advanced cancers. Study-level background: In this cohort, patients received ivuxolimab, an agonistic anti-OX40 (CD134) antibody. Three patients showed partial responses: one hepatocellular carcinoma and two cutaneous melanoma cases.

Whole-study results and caveats: With doses of 0.1 to 3.0 mg/kg, CD4+ and CD8+ blood T cells had undergone clonal expansion by week 6.

TCRdb's copy holds only in-frame clones and misses some; the assay was immunoSEQ multiplex PCR. The sample has some 90,000 clones, 87% seen once; the top ten hold about 4%. Trimming left V 7 bases short and J 3 bases short, with 10 bases between. Per the germline V gene, CDR1 is MNHNS and CDR2 is SASEGT. The CDR3 has 12 residues. This sample comprised CD4+ or CD8+ T cells sorted from blood, obtained in a trial of the OX40 agonist ivuxolimab. The receptor was derived from an adult with an advanced solid tumor such as melanoma, head and neck, liver or kidney cancer. This chain links TRBV6-1 with TRBJ2-7; D might be TRBD1 (5 bases). For the CDR3, the DNA is TGTGCCAGCAAAACAGGATTCTACGAGCAGTACGTC. As protein: CASKTGFYEQYV.